These 18 T cell receptor beta chains originate from one sample sequenced in a study of blood T cell repertoires in COVID-19 (dated by TCRdb to 2018 to 2020). Libraries were made using the immunoSEQ multiplex PCR assay. Held by TCRdb, this immuneACCESS table contains in-frame sequences only and omits some clones. Under half of the omission traces to an unresolved V gene where checked; the cause of the rest is unknown. This sample lists about 170,000 clones; roughly 80% were detected once. Of the sample, about 8.8% is held by the ten largest clones. Sequencing was done on a sample of peripheral blood. The receptor source for this set is a woman older than 75 with COVID-19, enrolled during active disease.

The chain couples TRBV5-1 to TRBJ1-3; TRBD1 might be the D (5 bases). V was shortened by 4 bases and J by 0 bases, with 11 bases between the two germline ends. The CDR3 extends over 15 amino acids. Germline CDR1 and CDR2: SGHRS and YFSETQ. This CDR3 reads CASSRGTNSGNTIYF. DNA of the CDR3: TGCGCCAGCAGCCGCGGGACGAACTCTGGAAACACCATATATTTT.

This clone was recorded once. The rearrangement links TRBV5-1 to TRBJ2-5; weak D call: TRBD1 (7 bases). The length of the CDR3 is 15 residues. V lost 6 bases and J lost 5, with 20 bases in between. The germline CDR1 and CDR2 sequences are SGHRS and YFSETQ. DNA for the CDR3: TGCGCCAGCACTGGGACAGCCTCGAGCGGGGAGACCCAGTACTTC. Its translation is CASTGTASSGETQYF.

The chain recombines TRBV7-8 with TRBJ1-5, with 9 bases lining up with TRBD1. The J segment lost 10 bases and the V segment lost 6 bases, leaving 10 bases of the junction unmatched. This CDR3 region has 14 residues. Per germline, CDR1 SGHVS and CDR2 FQNEAQ. CDR3 amino acids: CASSPGTGQRPQHF. In DNA, the CDR3 is TGTGCCAGCAGTCCCGGGACAGGGCAACGCCCCCAGCATTTT.

This clone was seen only a few times. The chain is built from TRBV18 and TRBJ2-2, with 8 bases matching TRBD1. The CDR3 consists of 15 residues. V dropped 2 bases and J dropped 4; count of bases not matched to a gene: 3. The V gene's germline CDR1 is KGHSH and CDR2 LQKENI. Here the CDR3 reads CASSPRQGRTGELFF. The CDR3 DNA reads as TGTGCCAGCTCACCAAGACAGGGGCGCACCGGGGAGCTGTTTTTT.

The chain carries TRBV2 and TRBJ1-4, with TRBD1 matching 9 bases. Germline lookup yields CDR1 SNHLY and CDR2 FYNNEI. V lost 6 bases to trimming and J lost 11 bases; unmatched junction nucleotides: 10. The length of the CDR3 is 14 residues. The CDR3 DNA sequence: TGTGCCAGCAGGGCCGGGACAGGGATGTATAAACTGTTTTTT. Protein sequence: CASRAGTGMYKLFF.

The chain joins TRBV6-5 to TRBJ2-7, with D maybe TRBD1 (5 bases). Germline lookup yields CDR1 MNHEY and CDR2 SVGAGI. The length of the CDR3 is 14 residues. CDR3 DNA sequence: TGTGTGGCAGGGTCCGGTTCGGTCGAATACGAGCAGTACTTC. This gives the protein CVAGSGSVEYEQYF.

V usage is TRBV19 and J usage is TRBJ1-5, with 7 bases fitting TRBD1. J lost 6 bases, V lost 3 bases, and 8 bases had no gene match. Germline CDR1 reads LNHDA; CDR2 reads SQIVND (reference sequence). The CDR3 loop spans 15 amino acids. The CDR3 spells CASSITGARGQPQHF. In nucleotides, the CDR3 is TGTGCCAGTAGTATTACAGGGGCCCGGGGTCAGCCCCAGCATTTT.

The chain joins TRBV5-4 to TRBJ2-3, with 10 positions matching TRBD2. The CDR3 extends over 16 amino acids. Trimming took 4 bases from V and 2 from J; bases not matched to a gene: 7. Germline values: CDR1 SGHNT, CDR2 YYREEE (reference sequence). This chain's CDR3 is CASSRLTSGVTDTQYF. The DNA of the CDR3 is TGTGCCAGCAGCCGCTTAACTAGCGGGGTCACAGATACGCAGTATTTT.

This chain joins TRBV5-4 and TRBJ1-4; 7 bases map to TRBD1. CDR3 size: 15 residues. Trimming cost V 0 bases and J 6 bases; bases outside gene matches: 5. In germline, CDR1 is SGHNT, CDR2 YYREEE (reference sequence). The CDR3 spells CASSLAGDSYEKLFF. CDR3 nucleotide sequence: TGTGCCAGCAGCTTGGCCGGGGACAGCTATGAAAAACTGTTTTTT.

This clone was detected once. J is TRBJ2-2 and V is TRBV7-8; D is possibly TRBD2 (6 bases). The CDR3 consists of 16 residues. Germline V gene data show CDR1 as SGHVS and CDR2 as FQNEAQ. Trimming left V 0 bases short and J 0 bases short, with 8 bases between. CDR3 amino acids: CASSLATRSNTGELFF. The DNA for the CDR3 is TGTGCCAGCAGCTTAGCGACTAGGTCGAACACCGGGGAGCTGTTTTTT.

The J gene is TRBJ1-4, the V gene TRBV5-5, with D uncertain. Trimming removed 2 bases at V and 8 bases at J, with 10 bases between. The CDR3 length is 13 residues. The germline gives CDR1 SGHKS, CDR2 YYEKEE (reference sequence). For the CDR3, the DNA is TGTGCCAGCAGCTTAGCCCCCGGGGAAAAACTGTTTTTT. Amino acids: CASSLAPGEKLFF.

The chain uses TRBV4-1 and TRBJ2-5; D is ambiguous. Germline V gene sequence: CDR1 MGHRA, CDR2 YSYEKL. The CDR3 spans 16 residues. The ends were cut back, 0 bases at V and 2 bases at J, with 13 bases in the middle. In nucleotides, the CDR3 is TGCGCCAGCAGCCAAGATCTCGGTCTGAAGCAAGAGACCCAGTACTTC. Its protein is CASSQDLGLKQETQYF.

The chain has TRBV5-1 and TRBJ1-3; maybe TRBD1 (5 bases). CDR1 and CDR2 from the germline V gene are SGHRS and YFSETQ. The ends were cut back, 5 bases at V and 0 bases at J, with 15 bases in the middle. The CDR3 has 16 residues. The CDR3 protein is CASRGTRGYSGNTIYF. The CDR3 DNA reads as TGCGCCAGCAGGGGGACTCGGGGTTACTCTGGAAACACCATATATTTT.

The chain recombines TRBV7-8 with TRBJ1-4; D remains ambiguous. The ends were cut back, 1 base at V and 10 bases at J, with 10 bases in the middle. This CDR3 region has 13 residues. Germline V gene sequence: CDR1 SGHVS, CDR2 FQNEAQ. The CDR3 region is CASSLVSRGKLFF. CDR3 nucleotide sequence: TGTGCCAGCAGCTTAGTCAGCCGGGGAAAACTGTTTTTT.

The genes are TRBV7-2 and TRBJ1-5, with D possibly being TRBD1 (6 bases). V gave up 5 bases and J gave up 6 bases, with 17 bases separating them. Germline V lookup: CDR1 SGHTA, CDR2 FQGNSA. The CDR3 sequence is 15 residues long. The chain's CDR3 is CASSASRGAGQPQHF. The CDR3 nucleotides read TGTGCCAGCAGCGCGAGCAGGGGCGCGGGTCAGCCCCAGCATTTT. The complete variable domain, with remaining parts taken from reference TRBV7-2 and TRBJ1-5, reads GAGVSQSPSNKVTEKGKDVELRCDPISGHTALYWYRQSLGQGLEFLIYFQGNSAPDKSGLPSDRFSAERTGGSVSTLTIQRTQQEDSAVYLCASSASRGAGQPQHFGDGTRLSIL.

The gene calls are TRBV24-1 and TRBJ2-7; tentatively, D is TRBD1 (6 bases). The CDR3 is 15 amino acids. The germline V gene has CDR1 KGHDR and CDR2 SFDVKD. Deletions cut 3 bases from V and 7 bases from J, with 18 bases between. The CDR3 sequence: CATSDGGNSVGEQYF. The DNA of the CDR3 is TGTGCCACCAGTGATGGGGGCAACTCGGTGGGGGAGCAGTACTTC.

This chain uses TRBV9 with TRBJ2-2, with D possibly TRBD2 on 6 matching bases. CDR1 is SGDLS and CDR2 is YYNGEE in the germline V gene. The CDR3 has 15 residues. V dropped 3 bases and J dropped 5 bases, with 14 bases sitting between them. The CDR3 DNA is TGTGCCAGCAGCGAAGGAGGGCTCGGGACCGGGGAGCTGTTTTTT. It codes for CASSEGGLGTGELFF.

This chain connects TRBV7-2 to TRBJ2-7, with 9 bases that match TRBD1. The CDR3 extends over 15 amino acids. V shed 5 bases, J shed 1 base, and the junction held 6 bases outside the gene matches. CDR1 and CDR2 (germline): SGHTA, FQGNSA. The CDR3 DNA sequence: TGTGCCAGCAGCCCCGGACAGGGGAGATCCTACGAGCAGTACTTC. It is translated as CASSPGQGRSYEQYF.